Included here is one TCR beta chain sequence, with context. The source of the sample is a study of T-cell memory formation after mild COVID-19. TCRdb fed the 5' RACE reads into MiXCR, producing one record per CDR3 protein. This sample has 190,000 or so distinct CDR3 sequences, with 20% to 25% found just once. The V and J ends lost 0 bases and 8 bases respectively, with 10 bases between them. CDR1 SQVTM and CDR2 ANQGSEA come from the germline V gene. The CDR3 is 12 residues long. The sequence was collected from an adult woman who had mild COVID-19 (a few samples of this study predate the infection). Cell type and time point are not known. What was sequenced was PBMCs or a T cell subset sorted from them (not recorded which). This rearrangement joins TRBV29-1 to TRBJ1-2; D not resolved. CDR3: CSVEEGFRGYTF. As DNA, the CDR3 is TGCAGCGTTGAAGAGGGGTTCCGCGGCTACACCTTC.